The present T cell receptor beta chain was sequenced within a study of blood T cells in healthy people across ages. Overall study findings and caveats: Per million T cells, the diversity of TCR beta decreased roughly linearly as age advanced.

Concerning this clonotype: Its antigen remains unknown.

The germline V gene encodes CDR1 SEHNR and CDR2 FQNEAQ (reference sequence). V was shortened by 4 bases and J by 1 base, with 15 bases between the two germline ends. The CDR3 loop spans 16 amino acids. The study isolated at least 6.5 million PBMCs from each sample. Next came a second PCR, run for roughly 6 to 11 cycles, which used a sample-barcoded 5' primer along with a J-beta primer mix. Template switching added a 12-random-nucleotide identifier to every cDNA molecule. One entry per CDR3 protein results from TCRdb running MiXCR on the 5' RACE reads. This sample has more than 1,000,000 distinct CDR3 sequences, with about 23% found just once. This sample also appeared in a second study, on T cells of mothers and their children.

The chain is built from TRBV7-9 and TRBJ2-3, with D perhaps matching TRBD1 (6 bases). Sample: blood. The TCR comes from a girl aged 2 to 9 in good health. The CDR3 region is CASSSSLRQGTDTQYF. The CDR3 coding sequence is TGTGCCAGCAGCTCATCCCTCCGACAGGGCACAGATACGCAGTATTTT.